This T cell receptor (beta chain) appears in the sequencing data of a study of post-analysis software for immune sequencing data. Overall study results and limits: In patients, TRBV5-6, TRBV5-1 and TRBV20-1 belonged to five TRBV segments found more frequently than in controls.

In its sample, this clonotype was seen many times. Antigen unknown. Between the trimmed V and J ends, which lost 6 bases and 4 bases, there was a span of 9 bases. The CDR3 consists of 12 residues. In germline, CDR1 is LGHDT, CDR2 YNNKEL (reference sequence). Incorporated into the TCR beta cDNA libraries were unique molecular identifiers, which served to reduce PCR and sequencing biases. TCRdb called the PCR reads again in MiXCR, with one record for every CDR3 protein. The sample carries a few hundred thousand distinct CDR3 sequences, 30% to 45% recorded once. This receptor was identified in a girl aged 10-17 years with multiple sclerosis. Sequencing was performed on blood. This chain connects TRBV3-1 to TRBJ2-5; the D gene is possibly TRBD1 (5 bases). The CDR3 spells CASSQGRETQYF. CDR3 DNA: TGTGCCAGCAGTCAGGGTAGAGAGACCCAGTACTTC.